This T cell receptor (beta chain) comes out of a study of T cells expressing NK-cell markers. In the study overall: Investigators obtained TCR beta repertoires from sorted CD3+CD56+NKG2C+, CD3+CD56+NKG2C- and CD3+CD56-NKG2C+ T cells. There were seven HCMV-seropositive donors and one seronegative donor among the eight sequenced.

CDR3 size: 13 residues. CDR1 is SGHTA, CDR2 FQGTGA, per germline. Reprocessing the 5' RACE reads, TCRdb reports a single entry for every CDR3 protein and omits DNA. This sample's table reports some 600,000 distinct CDR3 sequences. This chain links TRBV7-3 with TRBJ1-2; TCRdb calls TRBD1, which cannot be checked without DNA. The specimen sequenced was blood T cells: a sorted CD56 or NKG2C T cell subset, CD4+ or CD8+ T cells, or bulk PBMC T cells (not recorded which). The receptor comes from a man younger than 35 in good health. The chain's CDR3 is CASSDGQGLSYTF.